This TCR beta chain was sequenced in a study of cytomegalovirus exposure and HLA in healthy donors. As regards this clone: Its cognate antigen is unknown.

Each donor's status was that of a healthy bone marrow donor. PCR employed 60 Vbeta and 13 Jbeta primers. The data were produced by immunoSEQ multiplex PCR, yet TCRdb's version contains in-frame clones alone and is incomplete. In the table there are about 190,000 clones, just under 75% of which are singletons. CDR1 is MNHEY, CDR2 SMNVEV, per germline (reference sequence). The CDR3 contains 14 residues. General study points: Data from an earlier analysis indicated that most TCR beta V segments were productive either about 90% or about 30% of the time.

The J gene is TRBJ2-5, the V gene TRBV27, with D unclear. Judging by the DNA end, TRBJ2-7 fits better; the J call may be wrong. Sequenced material: PBMCs. The TCR sequence derives from a woman in her thirties in good health and CMV-seropositive. The DNA for the CDR3 is TGTGCCAGCAGTAAAGCCTCTATAGCCTACGAGCAGTACTTC. Protein product: CASSKASIAYEQYF.